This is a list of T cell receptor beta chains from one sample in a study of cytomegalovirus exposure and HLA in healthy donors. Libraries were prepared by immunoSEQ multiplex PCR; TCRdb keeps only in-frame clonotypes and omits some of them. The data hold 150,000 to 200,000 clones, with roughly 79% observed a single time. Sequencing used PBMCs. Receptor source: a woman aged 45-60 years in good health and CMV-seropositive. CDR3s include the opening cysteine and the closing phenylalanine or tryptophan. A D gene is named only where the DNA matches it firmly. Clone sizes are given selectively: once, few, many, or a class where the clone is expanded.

CASSSSMGQGANTGELFF | TGTGCCAGCAGCTCCTCGATGGGACAGGGGGCGAACACCGGGGAGCTGTTTTTT | TRBV5-4 | TRBD1 | TRBJ2-2 | -
CASRPSGAGGYTF | TGTGCCAGCAGGCCGTCAGGGGCTGGTGGCTACACCTTC | TRBV9 | - | TRBJ1-2 | -
CASTQSGENYGYTF | TGTGCCAGCACCCAGAGTGGGGAGAACTATGGCTACACCTTC | TRBV6-6 | - | TRBJ1-2 | once
CASSLGLAGNTDTQYF | TGCGCCAGCAGCTTGGGACTAGCGGGAAACACAGATACGCAGTATTTT | TRBV5-1 | TRBD2 | TRBJ2-3 | -
CAGDNTGSGNTIYF | TGTGCCGGTGACAATACAGGTTCTGGAAACACCATATATTTT | TRBV30 | - | TRBJ1-3 | -
CASSQDGREGETQYF | TGTGCCAGCAGCCAAGATGGGCGGGAGGGGGAGACCCAGTACTTC | TRBV4-2 | TRBD2 | TRBJ2-5 | -
CAWRSGGPWTGELFF | TGTGCCTGGAGATCGGGGGGGCCGTGGACCGGGGAGCTGTTTTTT | TRBV30 | TRBD2 | TRBJ2-2 | -
CASSRRQGIDEKLFF | TGTGCCAGCAGCAGACGACAGGGGATAGATGAAAAACTGTTTTTT | TRBV9 | TRBD1 | TRBJ1-4 | once
CASSLGLAGSVF | TGTGCCAGCAGCTTGGGACTAGCGGGATCAGTCTTC | TRBV11-2 | TRBD2 | TRBJ2-1 | -
CASSPPGQKETQYF | TGTGCCAGCTCACCCCCGGGACAAAAAGAGACCCAGTACTTC | TRBV18 | - | TRBJ2-5 | -
CASSFPGQGYEKLFF | TGTGCCAGCAGTTTTCCAGGACAGGGATACGAAAAACTGTTTTTT | TRBV6-7 | TRBD1 | TRBJ1-4 | -
CASSLGGLAGLYEQYF | TGTGCCAGCAGCTTGGGGGGACTAGCGGGCCTATACGAGCAGTACTTC | TRBV5-4 | TRBD2 | TRBJ2-7 | -
CASSPWTGQETQYF | TGTGCCAGCAGTCCCTGGACGGGGCAAGAGACCCAGTACTTC | TRBV27 | - | TRBJ2-5 | -
CASSVGQNQPQHF | TGTGCCAGCAGCGTAGGACAGAATCAGCCCCAGCATTTT | TRBV9 | - | TRBJ1-5 | -
CASSTGQGNQPQHF | TGTGCCAGCAGCACGGGACAGGGGAATCAGCCCCAGCATTTT | TRBV7-2 | TRBD1 | TRBJ1-5 | -
CASSLSITPTEAFF | TGTGCCAGCAGTTTATCGATAACACCTACTGAAGCTTTCTTT | TRBV27 | - | TRBJ1-1 | -
CASSPQDSGMAQYF | TGTGCCAGCTCACCACAAGATTCGGGAATGGCCCAGTACTTC | TRBV18 | - | TRBJ2-5 | -
CASSFNSGANVLTF | TGTGCCAGCAGTTTCAACTCTGGGGCCAACGTCCTGACTTTC | TRBV5-4 | - | TRBJ2-6 | -
CASRWTGEGEKLFF | TGTGCCAGCAGGTGGACAGGGGAGGGTGAAAAACTGTTTTTT | TRBV28 | TRBD1 | TRBJ1-4 | few
CASRLGTEKTYEQYF | TGTGCCAGCAGACTCGGGACAGAAAAGACCTACGAGCAGTACTTC | TRBV6-5 | TRBD1 | TRBJ2-7 | -